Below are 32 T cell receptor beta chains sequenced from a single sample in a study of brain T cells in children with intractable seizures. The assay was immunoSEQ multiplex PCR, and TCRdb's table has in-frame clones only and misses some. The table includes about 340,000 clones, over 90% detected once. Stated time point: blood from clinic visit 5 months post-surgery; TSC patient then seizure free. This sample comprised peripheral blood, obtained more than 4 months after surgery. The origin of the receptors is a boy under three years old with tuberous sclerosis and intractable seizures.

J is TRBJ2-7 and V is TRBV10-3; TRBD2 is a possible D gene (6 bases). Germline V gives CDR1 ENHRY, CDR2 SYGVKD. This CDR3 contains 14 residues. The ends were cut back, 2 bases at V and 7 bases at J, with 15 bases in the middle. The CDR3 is CAISERDPGEEQYF. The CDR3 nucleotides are TGTGCCATCAGTGAGCGTGATCCGGGGGAAGAGCAGTACTTC.

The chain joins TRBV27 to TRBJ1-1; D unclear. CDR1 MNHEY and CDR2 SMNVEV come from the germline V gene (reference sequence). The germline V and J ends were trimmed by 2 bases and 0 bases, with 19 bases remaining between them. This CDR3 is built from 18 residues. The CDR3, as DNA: TGTGCCAGCAGTTTACTCGGGATCTCTAGAGTTATGAACACTGAAGCTTTCTTT. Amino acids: CASSLLGISRVMNTEAFF.

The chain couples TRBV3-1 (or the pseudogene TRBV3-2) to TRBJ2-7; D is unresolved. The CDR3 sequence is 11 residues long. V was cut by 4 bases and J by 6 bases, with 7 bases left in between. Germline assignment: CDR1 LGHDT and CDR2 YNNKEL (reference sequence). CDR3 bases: TGTGCCAGCAGCCTGACTGGCGAGCAGTACTTC. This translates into CASSLTGEQYF.

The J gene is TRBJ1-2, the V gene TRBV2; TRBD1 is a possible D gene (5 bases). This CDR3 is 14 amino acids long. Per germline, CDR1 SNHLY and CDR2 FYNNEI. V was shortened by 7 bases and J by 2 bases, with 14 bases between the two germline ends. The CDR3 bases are TGTGCCAGCATCGGGGGAGAGGGCAACTATGGCTACACCTTC. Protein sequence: CASIGGEGNYGYTF.

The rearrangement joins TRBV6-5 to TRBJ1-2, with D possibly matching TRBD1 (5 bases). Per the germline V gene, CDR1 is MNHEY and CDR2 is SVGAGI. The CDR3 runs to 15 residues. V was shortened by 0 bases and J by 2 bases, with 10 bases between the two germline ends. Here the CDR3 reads CASSYSSRANYGYTF. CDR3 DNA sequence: TGTGCCAGCAGTTACTCTTCCAGGGCGAACTATGGCTACACCTTC.

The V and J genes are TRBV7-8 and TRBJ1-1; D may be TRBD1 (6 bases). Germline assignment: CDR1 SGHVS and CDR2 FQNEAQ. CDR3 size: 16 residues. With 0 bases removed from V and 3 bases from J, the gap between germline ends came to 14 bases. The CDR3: CASSLAGGGAYTEAFF. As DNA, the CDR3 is TGTGCCAGCAGCTTAGCGGGGGGGGGCGCGTACACTGAAGCTTTCTTT.

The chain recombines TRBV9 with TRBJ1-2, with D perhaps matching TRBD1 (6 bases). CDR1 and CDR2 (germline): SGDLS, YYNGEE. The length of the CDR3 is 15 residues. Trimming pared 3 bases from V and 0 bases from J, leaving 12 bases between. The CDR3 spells CASSAFGTTNYGYTF. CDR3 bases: TGTGCCAGCAGCGCCTTCGGGACAACTAACTATGGCTACACCTTC.

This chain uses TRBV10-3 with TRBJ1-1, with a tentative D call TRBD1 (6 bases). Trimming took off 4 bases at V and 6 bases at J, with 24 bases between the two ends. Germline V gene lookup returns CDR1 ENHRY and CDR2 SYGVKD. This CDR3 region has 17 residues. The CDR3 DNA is TGTGCCATCAGTGTGATGGGGCATGGGAGGGGGTTCTCTGAAGCTTTCTTT. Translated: CAISVMGHGRGFSEAFF.

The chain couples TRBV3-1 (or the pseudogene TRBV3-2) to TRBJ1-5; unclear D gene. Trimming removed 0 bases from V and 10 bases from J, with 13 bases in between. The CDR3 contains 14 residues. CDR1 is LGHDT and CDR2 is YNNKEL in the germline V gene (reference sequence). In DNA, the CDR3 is TGTGCCAGCAGCCAAGATGATCAAGGGATCCCCCAGCATTTT. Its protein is CASSQDDQGIPQHF.

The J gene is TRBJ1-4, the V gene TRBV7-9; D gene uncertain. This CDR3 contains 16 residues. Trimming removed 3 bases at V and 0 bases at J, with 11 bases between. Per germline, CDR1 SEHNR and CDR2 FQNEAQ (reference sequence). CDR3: CASSFTEITTNEKLFF. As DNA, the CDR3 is TGTGCCAGCAGCTTTACGGAAATTACAACTAATGAAAAACTGTTTTTT. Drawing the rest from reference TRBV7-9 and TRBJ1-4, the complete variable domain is DTGVSQNPRHKITKRGQNVTFRCDPISEHNRLYWYRQTLGQGPEFLTYFQNEAQLEKSRLLSDRFSAERPKGSFSTLEIQRTEQGDSAMYLCASSFTEITTNEKLFFGSGTQLSVL.

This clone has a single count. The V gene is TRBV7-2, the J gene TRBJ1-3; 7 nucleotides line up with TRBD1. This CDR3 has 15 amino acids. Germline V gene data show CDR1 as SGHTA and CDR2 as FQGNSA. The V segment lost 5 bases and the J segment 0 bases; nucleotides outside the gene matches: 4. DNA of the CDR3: TGTGCCAGCAGCCTGTGGGACAGCTCTGGAAACACCATATATTTT. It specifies CASSLWDSSGNTIYF.

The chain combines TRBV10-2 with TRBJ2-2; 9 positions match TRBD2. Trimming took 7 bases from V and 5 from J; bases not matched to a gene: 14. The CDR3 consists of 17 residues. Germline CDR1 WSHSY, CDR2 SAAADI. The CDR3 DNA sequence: TGCGCCAGCAAAGCAGTTAAGGCGGGAGGGCCGACCGGGGAGCTGTTTTTT. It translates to CASKAVKAGGPTGELFF.

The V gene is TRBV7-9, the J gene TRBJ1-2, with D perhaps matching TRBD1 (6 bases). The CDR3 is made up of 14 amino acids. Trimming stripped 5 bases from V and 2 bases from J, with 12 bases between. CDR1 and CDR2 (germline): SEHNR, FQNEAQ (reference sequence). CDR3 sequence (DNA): TGTGCCAGCAGCATAACAGGGAACAACTATGGCTACACCTTC. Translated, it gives CASSITGNNYGYTF.

Here the CDR3 reads CASSPAWREGAGELFF. Here the CDR3 DNA reads TGTGCCAGCAGCCCCGCCTGGCGGGAGGGCGCCGGGGAGCTGTTTTTT. This sequence joins TRBV13 and TRBJ2-2, with 9 bases identical to TRBD2. CDR1 is PRHDT, CDR2 FYEKMQ, per germline (reference sequence). The CDR3 sequence is 16 residues long. V lost 5 bases to trimming and J lost 6 bases; unmatched junction nucleotides: 10.

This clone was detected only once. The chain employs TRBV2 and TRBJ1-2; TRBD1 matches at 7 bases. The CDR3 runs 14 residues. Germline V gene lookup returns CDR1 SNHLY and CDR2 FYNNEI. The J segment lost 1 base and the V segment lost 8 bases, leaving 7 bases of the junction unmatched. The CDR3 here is CASLHRGLNYGYTF. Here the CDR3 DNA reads TGTGCCAGCCTACACAGGGGACTTAACTATGGCTACACCTTC.

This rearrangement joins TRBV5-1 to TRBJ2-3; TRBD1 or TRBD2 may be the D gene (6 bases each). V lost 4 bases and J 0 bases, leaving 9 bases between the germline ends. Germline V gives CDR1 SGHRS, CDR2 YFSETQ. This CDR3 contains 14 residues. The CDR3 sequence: CASSRGVSTDTQYF. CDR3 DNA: TGCGCCAGCAGCAGGGGGGTGAGCACAGATACGCAGTATTTT.

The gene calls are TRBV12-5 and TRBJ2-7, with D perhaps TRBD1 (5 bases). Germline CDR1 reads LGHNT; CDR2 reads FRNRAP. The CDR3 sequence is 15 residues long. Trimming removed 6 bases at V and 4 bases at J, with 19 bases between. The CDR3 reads CASGPLDTIKYEQYF. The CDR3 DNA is TGTGCTAGTGGGCCGTTGGACACGATAAAATACGAGCAGTACTTC.

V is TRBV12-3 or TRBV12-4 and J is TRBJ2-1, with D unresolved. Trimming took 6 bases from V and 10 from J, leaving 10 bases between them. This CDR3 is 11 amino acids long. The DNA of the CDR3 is TGTGCCAGCAGCCCCCAGATAGAGCAGTTCTTC. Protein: CASSPQIEQFF.

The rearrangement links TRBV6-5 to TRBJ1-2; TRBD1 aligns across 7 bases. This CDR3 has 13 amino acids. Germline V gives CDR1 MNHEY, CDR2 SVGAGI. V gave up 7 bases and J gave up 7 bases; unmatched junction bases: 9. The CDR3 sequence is CASTIDRATGYTF. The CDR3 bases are TGTGCCAGCACCATCGACAGGGCGACTGGCTACACCTTC.

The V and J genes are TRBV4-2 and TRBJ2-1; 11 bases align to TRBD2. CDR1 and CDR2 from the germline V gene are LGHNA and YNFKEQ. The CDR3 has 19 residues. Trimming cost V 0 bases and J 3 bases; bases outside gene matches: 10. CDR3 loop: CASSQEGLAGGRGYNEQFF. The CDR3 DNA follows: TGTGCCAGCAGCCAAGAGGGGCTAGCGGGGGGACGTGGCTACAATGAGCAGTTCTTC.

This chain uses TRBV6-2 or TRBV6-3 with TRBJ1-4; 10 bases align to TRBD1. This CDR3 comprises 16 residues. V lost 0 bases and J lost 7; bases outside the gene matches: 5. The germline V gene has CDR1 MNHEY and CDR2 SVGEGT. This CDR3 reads CASSYSTDRGSEKLFF. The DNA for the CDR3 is TGTGCCAGCAGTTACTCGACGGACAGGGGGAGTGAAAAACTGTTTTTT.

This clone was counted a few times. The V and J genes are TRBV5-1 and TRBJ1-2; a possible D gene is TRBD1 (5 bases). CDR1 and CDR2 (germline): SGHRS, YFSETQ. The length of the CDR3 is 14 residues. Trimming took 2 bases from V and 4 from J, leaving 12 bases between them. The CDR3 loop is CASSLDTGAYGYTF. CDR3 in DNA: TGCGCCAGCAGCTTAGACACCGGGGCCTATGGCTACACCTTC.

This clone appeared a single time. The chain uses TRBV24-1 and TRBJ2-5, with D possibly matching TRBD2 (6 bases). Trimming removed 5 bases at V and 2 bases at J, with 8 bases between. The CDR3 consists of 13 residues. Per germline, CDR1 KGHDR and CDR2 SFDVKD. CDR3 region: CATSVGGQETQYF. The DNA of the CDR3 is TGTGCCACCAGTGTGGGGGGTCAAGAGACCCAGTACTTC.

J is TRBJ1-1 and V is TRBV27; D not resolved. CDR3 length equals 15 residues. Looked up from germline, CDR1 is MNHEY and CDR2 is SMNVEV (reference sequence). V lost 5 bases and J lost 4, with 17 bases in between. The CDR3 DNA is TGTGCCAGCAGTCCCCGTATCTCAGGAGCCACTGAAGCTTTCTTT. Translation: CASSPRISGATEAFF.

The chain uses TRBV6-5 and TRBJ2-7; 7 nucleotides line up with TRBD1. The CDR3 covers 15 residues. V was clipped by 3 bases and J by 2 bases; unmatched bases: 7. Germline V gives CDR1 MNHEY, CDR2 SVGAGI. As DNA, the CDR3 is TGTGCCAGCAGTTATAAACAGGGGCAACCCTACGAGCAGTACTTC. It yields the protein CASSYKQGQPYEQYF.

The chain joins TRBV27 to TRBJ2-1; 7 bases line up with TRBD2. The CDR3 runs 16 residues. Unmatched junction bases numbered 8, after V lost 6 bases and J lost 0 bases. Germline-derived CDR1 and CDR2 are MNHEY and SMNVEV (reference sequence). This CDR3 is CASRKLAPSSYNEQFF. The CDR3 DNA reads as TGTGCCAGCAGGAAACTAGCGCCGAGCTCCTACAATGAGCAGTTCTTC.

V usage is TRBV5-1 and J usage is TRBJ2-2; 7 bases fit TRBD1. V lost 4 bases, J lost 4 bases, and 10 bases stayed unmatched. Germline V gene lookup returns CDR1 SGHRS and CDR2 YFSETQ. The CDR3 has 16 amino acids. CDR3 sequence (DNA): TGCGCCAGCAGCGCCCTTGACAGGGTGGCCACCGGGGAGCTGTTTTTT. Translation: CASSALDRVATGELFF.

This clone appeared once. In DNA form, the CDR3 reads TGTGCCAGCAGCCACTCCAGAGGAAGGGGAGATACGCAGTATTTT. Translation: CASSHSRGRGDTQYF. J is TRBJ2-3 and V is TRBV4-2; D possibly corresponds to TRBD1 (5 bases). V was clipped by 3 bases and J by 5 bases, with 15 bases between them. Germline-derived CDR1 and CDR2 are LGHNA and YNFKEQ. The CDR3 length is 15 residues.

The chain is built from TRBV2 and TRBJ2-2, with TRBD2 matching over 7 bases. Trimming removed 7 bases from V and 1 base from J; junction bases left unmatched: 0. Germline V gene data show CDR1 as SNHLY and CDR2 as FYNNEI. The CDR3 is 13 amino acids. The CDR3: CASKRENTGELFF. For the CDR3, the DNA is TGTGCCAGCAAGCGGGAGAACACCGGGGAGCTGTTTTTT.

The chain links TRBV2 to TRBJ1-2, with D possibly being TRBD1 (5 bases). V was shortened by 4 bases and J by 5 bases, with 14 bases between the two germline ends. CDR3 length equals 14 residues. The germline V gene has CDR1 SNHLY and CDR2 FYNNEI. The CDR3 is CASSVGGAGYGYTF. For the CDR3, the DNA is TGTGCCAGCAGTGTTGGCGGTGCAGGGTATGGCTACACCTTC. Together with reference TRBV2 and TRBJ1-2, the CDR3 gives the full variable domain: EPEVTQTPSHQVTQMGQEVILRCVPISNHLYFYWYRQILGQKVEFLVSFYNNEISEKSEIFDDQFSVERPDGSNFTLKIRSTKLEDSAMYFCASSVGGAGYGYTFGSGTRLTVV.

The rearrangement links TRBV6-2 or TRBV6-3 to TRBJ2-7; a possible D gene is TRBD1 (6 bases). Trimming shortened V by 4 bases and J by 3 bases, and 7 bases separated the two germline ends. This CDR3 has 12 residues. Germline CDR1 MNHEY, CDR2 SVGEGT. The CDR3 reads CASSWDNYEQYF. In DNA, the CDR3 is TGTGCCAGCAGTTGGGACAACTACGAGCAGTACTTC.

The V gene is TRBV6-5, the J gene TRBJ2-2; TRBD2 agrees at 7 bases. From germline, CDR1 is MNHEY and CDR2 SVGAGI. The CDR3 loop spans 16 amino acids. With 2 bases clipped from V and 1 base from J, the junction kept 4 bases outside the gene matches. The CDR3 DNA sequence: TGTGCCAGCAGTTACATCAGCGGGAAGAACACCGGGGAGCTGTTTTTT. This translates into CASSYISGKNTGELFF.